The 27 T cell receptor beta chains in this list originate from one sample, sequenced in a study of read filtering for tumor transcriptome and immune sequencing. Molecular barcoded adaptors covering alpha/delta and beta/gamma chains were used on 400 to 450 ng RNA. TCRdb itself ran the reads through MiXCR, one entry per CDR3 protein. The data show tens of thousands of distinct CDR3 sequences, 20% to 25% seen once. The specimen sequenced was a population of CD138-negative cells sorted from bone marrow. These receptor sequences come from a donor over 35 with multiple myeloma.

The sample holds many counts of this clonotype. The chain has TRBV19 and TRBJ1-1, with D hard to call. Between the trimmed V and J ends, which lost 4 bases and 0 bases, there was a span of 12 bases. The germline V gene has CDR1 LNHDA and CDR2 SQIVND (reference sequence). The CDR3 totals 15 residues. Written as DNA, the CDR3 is TGTGCCAGTAGTAAGAAGGGAATGTTGAACACTGAAGCTTTCTTT. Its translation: CASSKKGMLNTEAFF.

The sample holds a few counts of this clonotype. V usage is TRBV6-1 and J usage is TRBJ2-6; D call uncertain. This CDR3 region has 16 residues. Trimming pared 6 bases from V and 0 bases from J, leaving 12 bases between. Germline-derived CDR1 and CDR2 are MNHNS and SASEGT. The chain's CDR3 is CASRRHTSSGANVLTF. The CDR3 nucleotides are TGTGCCAGCAGGCGACACACGAGCTCTGGGGCCAACGTCCTGACTTTC.

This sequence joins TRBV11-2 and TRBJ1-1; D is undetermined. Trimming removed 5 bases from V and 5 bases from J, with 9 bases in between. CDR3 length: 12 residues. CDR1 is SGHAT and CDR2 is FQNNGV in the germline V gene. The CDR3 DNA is TGTGCCAGCAGCCAGATTGGAACTGAAGCTTTCTTT. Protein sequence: CASSQIGTEAFF.

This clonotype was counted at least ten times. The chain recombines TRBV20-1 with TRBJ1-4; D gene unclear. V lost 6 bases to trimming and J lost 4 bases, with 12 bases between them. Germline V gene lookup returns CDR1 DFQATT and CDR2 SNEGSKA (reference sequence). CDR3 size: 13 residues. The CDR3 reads CSARVLNNEKLFF. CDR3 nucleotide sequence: TGCAGTGCAAGGGTCCTAAATAATGAAAAACTGTTTTTT.

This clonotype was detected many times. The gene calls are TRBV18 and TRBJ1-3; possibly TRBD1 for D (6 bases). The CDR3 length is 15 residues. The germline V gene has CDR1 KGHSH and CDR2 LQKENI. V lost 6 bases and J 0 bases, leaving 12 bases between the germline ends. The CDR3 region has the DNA TGTGCCAGCTCGCAAGGACAGAACTCTGGAAACACCATATATTTT. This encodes CASSQGQNSGNTIYF.

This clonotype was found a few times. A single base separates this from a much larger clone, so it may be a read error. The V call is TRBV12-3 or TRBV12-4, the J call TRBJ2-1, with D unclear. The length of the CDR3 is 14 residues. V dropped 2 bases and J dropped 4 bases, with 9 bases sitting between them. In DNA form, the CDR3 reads TGTGCCAGCAGTTTAAGCGTGGCGTACAATGAGCAGTTCTTC. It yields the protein CASSLSVAYNEQFF.

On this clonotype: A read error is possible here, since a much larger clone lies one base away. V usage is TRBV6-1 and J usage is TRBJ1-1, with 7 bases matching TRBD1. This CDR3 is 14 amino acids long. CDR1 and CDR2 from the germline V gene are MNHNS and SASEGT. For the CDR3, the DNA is TGTGCCAGCGATAGAGGGGGCGAGAACCCTGAAGCTTTCTTT. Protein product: CASDRGGENPEAFF.

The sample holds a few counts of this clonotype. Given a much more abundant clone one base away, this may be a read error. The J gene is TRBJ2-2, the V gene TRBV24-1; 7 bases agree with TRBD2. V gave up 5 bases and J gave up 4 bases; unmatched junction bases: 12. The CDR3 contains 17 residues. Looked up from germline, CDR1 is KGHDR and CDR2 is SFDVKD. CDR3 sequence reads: CATSGHFVAGVTGELFF. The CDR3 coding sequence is TGTGCCACCAGTGGTCACTTTGTGGCGGGAGTCACCGGGGAGCTGTTTTTT.

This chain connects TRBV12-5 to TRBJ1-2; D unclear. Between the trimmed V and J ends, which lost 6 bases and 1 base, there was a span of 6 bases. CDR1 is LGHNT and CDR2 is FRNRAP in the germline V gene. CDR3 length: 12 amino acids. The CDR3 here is CASGNGNYGYTF. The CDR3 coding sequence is TGTGCTAGTGGCAACGGTAACTATGGCTACACCTTC.

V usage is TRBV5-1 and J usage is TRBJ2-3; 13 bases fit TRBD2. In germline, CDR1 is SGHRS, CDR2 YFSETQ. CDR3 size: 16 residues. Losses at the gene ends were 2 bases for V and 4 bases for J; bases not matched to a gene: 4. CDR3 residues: CASSFRLAGGADTQYF. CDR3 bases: TGCGCCAGCAGCTTTCGACTAGCGGGGGGTGCAGATACGCAGTATTTT.

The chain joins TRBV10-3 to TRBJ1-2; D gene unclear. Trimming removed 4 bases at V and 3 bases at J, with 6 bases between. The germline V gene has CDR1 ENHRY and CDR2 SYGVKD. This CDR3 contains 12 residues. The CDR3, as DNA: TGTGCCATCAGTGGTAAGGACTATGGCTACACCTTC. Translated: CAISGKDYGYTF.

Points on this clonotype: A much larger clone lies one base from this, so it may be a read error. The CDR3 DNA reads as TGCAGCGTTGGAGTTCCGGAGAACACTGGAGCTTTCTTT. Translation: CSVGVPENTGAFF. This rearrangement joins TRBV29-1 to TRBJ1-1, with D uncertain. Germline CDR1 reads SQVTM; CDR2 reads ANQGSEA. This CDR3 contains 13 residues.

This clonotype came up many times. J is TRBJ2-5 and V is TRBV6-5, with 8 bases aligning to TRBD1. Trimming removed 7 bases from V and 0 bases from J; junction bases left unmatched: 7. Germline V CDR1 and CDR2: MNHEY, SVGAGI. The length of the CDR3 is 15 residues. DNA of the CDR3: TGTGCCAGCAACCCGGGACAGGTCAACCAAGAGACCCAGTACTTC. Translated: CASNPGQVNQETQYF.

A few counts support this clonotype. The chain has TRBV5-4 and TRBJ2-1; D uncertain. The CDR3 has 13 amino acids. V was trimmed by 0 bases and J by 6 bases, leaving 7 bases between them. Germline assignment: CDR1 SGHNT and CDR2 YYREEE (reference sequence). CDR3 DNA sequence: TGTGCCAGCAGCTTGGCTCAAGGCAATGAGCAGTTCTTC. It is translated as CASSLAQGNEQFF.

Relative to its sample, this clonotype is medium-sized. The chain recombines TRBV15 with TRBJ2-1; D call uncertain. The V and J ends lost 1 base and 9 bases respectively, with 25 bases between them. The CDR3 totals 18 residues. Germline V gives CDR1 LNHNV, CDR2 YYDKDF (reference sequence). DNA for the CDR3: TGTGCCACCAGCAGAGGGGCTCCCCAAGAGCTTTACCGGGCTGAGCAGTTCTTC. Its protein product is CATSRGAPQELYRAEQFF.

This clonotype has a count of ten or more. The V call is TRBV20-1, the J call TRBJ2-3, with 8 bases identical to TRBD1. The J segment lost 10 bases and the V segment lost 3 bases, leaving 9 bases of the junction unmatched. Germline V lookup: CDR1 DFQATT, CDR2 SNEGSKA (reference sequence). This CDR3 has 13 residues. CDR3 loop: CSASAPGGSPQYF. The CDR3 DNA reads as TGCAGTGCTAGCGCCCCAGGGGGCTCCCCGCAGTATTTT.

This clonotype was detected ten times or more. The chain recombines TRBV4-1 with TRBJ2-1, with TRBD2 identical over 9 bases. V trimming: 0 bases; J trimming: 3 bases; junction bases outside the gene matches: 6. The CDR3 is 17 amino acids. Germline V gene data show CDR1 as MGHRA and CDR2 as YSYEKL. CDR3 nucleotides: TGCGCCAGCAGCCAAGATAGGGCGGGGGGGTTCTACAATGAGCAGTTCTTC. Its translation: CASSQDRAGGFYNEQFF.

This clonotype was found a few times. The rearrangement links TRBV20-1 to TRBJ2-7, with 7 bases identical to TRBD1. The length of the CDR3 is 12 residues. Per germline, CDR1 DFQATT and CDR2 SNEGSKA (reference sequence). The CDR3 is CRAGTAAYEQYF. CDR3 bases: TGCAGGGCAGGGACAGCCGCCTACGAGCAGTACTTC.

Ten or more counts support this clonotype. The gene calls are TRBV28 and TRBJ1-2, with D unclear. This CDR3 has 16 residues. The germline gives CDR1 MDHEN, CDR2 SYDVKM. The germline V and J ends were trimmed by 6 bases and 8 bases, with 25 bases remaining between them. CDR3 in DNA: TGTGCCAGCAGCCCCCAGAGCCCAGGCGGCTATTCGGGCTACACCTTC. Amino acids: CASSPQSPGGYSGYTF.

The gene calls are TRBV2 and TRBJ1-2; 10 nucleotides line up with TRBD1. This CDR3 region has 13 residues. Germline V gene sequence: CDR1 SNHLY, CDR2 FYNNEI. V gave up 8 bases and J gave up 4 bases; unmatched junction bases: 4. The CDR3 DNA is TGTGCCAGCGACAGGGGGCTTGTCTATGGCTACACCTTC. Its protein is CASDRGLVYGYTF.

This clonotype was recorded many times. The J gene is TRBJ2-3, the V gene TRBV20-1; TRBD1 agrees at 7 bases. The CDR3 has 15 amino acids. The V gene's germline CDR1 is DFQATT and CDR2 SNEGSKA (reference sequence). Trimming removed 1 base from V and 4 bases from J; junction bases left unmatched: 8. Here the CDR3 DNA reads TGCAGTGCTAGAGTCCTCGGGACAGAAGCAGATACGCAGTATTTT. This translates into CSARVLGTEADTQYF.

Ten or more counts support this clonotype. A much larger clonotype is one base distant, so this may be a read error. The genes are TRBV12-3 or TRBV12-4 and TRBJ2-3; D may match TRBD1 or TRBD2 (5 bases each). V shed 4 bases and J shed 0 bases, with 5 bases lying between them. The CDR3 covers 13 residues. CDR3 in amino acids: CASSWDSTDTQYF. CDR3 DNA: TGTGCCAGCAGTTGGGACAGCACAGATACGCAGTATTTT.

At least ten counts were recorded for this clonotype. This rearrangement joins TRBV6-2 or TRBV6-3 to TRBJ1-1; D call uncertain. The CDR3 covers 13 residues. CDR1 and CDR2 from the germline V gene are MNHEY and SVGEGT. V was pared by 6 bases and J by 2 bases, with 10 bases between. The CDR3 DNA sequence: TGTGCCAGCAGACTCGACGGAAACACTGAAGCTTTCTTT. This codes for CASRLDGNTEAFF.

As DNA, the CDR3 is TGTGCCAGCAGCCTCCGACGAGGGGGCTACTACGAGCAGTACTTC. Amino acids: CASSLRRGGYYEQYF. This chain links TRBV28 with TRBJ2-7; 7 bases agree with TRBD1. The CDR3 loop spans 15 amino acids. Germline CDR1 reads MDHEN; CDR2 reads SYDVKM. V trimming: 6 bases; J trimming: 3 bases; junction bases outside the gene matches: 11. The full variable domain, with the rest looked up from reference TRBV28 and TRBJ2-7, is DVKVTQSSRYLVKRTGEKVFLECVQDMDHENMFWYRQDPGLGLRLIYFSYDVKMKEKGDIPEGYSVSREKKERFSLILESASTNQTSMYLCASSLRRGGYYEQYFGPGTRLTVT.

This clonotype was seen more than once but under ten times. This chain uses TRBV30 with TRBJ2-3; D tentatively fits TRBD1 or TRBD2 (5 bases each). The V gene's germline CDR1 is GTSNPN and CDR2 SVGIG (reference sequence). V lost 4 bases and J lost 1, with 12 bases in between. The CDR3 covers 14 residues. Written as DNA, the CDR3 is TGTGCCTGGAAGTGGGGGTATGGCACAGATACGCAGTATTTT. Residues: CAWKWGYGTDTQYF.

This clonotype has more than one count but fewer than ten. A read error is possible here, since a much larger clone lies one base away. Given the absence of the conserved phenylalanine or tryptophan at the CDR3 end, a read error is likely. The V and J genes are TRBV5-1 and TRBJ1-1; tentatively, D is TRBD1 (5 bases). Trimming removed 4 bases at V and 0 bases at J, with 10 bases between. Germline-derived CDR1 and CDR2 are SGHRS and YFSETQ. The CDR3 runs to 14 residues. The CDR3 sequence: CASSRQRMNTEAFS. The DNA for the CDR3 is TGCGCCAGCAGCCGACAGCGCATGAACACTGAAGCTTTCTCT.

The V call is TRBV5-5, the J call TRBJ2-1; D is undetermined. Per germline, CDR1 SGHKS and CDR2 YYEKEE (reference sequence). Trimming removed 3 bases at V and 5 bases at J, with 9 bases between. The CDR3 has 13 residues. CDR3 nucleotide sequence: TGTGCCAGCAGCTCATCCGGACACAATGAGCAGTTCTTC. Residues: CASSSSGHNEQFF.